The 29 T cell receptor beta chains reported below all come from one sample, sequenced in a study of blood T cell repertoires in COVID-19. TCRdb's copy holds only in-frame clones and misses some; the assay was immunoSEQ multiplex PCR. The sample consists of about 200,000 clones, about 90% of them appearing once. The sequenced material came from peripheral blood. These receptors were collected from a man aged 60 to 75 with active or convalescent COVID-19.

The chain recombines TRBV2 with TRBJ2-7, with D unclear. Trimming removed 4 bases at V and 6 bases at J, with 10 bases between. Germline CDR1 is SNHLY and CDR2 is FYNNEI. This CDR3 comprises 12 residues. In nucleotides, the CDR3 is TGTGCCAGCAGTGGCACCGGCGGCGAGCAGTACTTC. This gives the protein CASSGTGGEQYF.

The chain is built from TRBV6-1 and TRBJ2-5; the D is unclear. From germline, CDR1 is MNHNS and CDR2 SASEGT. The CDR3 runs 12 residues. Trimming took off 2 bases at V and 7 bases at J, with 8 bases between the two ends. The CDR3 region has the DNA TGTGCCAGCAGTGAACCCCCGGGGACCCAGTACTTC. Its translation is CASSEPPGTQYF.

V and J are TRBV10-1 and TRBJ2-5; TRBD1 matches 8 bases. The V segment lost 2 bases and the J segment 5 bases; nucleotides outside the gene matches: 4. This CDR3 has 14 amino acids. Germline V gene data show CDR1 as WNHNN and CDR2 as SYGVQD (reference sequence). The chain's CDR3 is CASSESRGRETQYF. Written as DNA, the CDR3 is TGCGCCAGCAGTGAGAGCAGGGGGCGTGAGACCCAGTACTTC.

J is TRBJ1-1 and V is TRBV7-3; 10 bases match TRBD1. Germline trimming cut 4 bases from V and 1 base from J; bases unmatched to any gene: 3. CDR3 length equals 15 residues. CDR1 is SGHTA, CDR2 FQGTGA, per germline. Written as DNA, the CDR3 is TGTGCCAGCAGCTCGGGACAGGGGCAGAACACTGAAGCTTTCTTT. Translated, it gives CASSSGQGQNTEAFF.

The rearrangement joins TRBV2 to TRBJ1-5; 8 positions agree with TRBD1. Germline V gives CDR1 SNHLY, CDR2 FYNNEI. The CDR3 sequence is 14 residues long. V gave up 7 bases and J gave up 2 bases; unmatched junction bases: 4. CDR3 protein: CASIKDRGNQPQHF. CDR3 sequence (DNA): TGTGCCAGCATTAAGGACAGGGGCAATCAGCCCCAGCATTTT.

V gene TRBV15 combines with J gene TRBJ2-6; maybe TRBD2 (6 bases). Deletions cut 5 bases from V and 0 bases from J, with 11 bases between. CDR1 and CDR2 from the germline V gene are LNHNV and YYDKDF (reference sequence). The CDR3 is made up of 16 amino acids. The CDR3 DNA sequence: TGTGCCACCAGCTCCGGAGGGGTCTCTGGGGCCAACGTCCTGACTTTC. Its protein product is CATSSGGVSGANVLTF.

V and J are TRBV5-4 and TRBJ2-1; 8 bases fit TRBD1. This CDR3 comprises 15 residues. V lost 3 bases and J lost 2; bases outside the gene matches: 4. The germline V gene encodes CDR1 SGHNT and CDR2 YYREEE (reference sequence). The DNA of the CDR3 is TGTGCCAGCAGCTCCCAGGGACAGGCCTACAATGAGCAGTTCTTC. Translation gives CASSSQGQAYNEQFF.

V gene TRBV5-4 combines with J gene TRBJ2-1; perhaps TRBD2 as D (6 bases). CDR3 length: 15 residues. Germline CDR1 SGHNT, CDR2 YYREEE (reference sequence). Trimming shortened V by 4 bases and J by 0 bases, and 11 bases separated the two germline ends. This CDR3 is CASSLRDSSYNEQFF. The CDR3 bases are TGTGCCAGCAGCCTCCGGGACTCCTCCTACAATGAGCAGTTCTTC.

The chain joins TRBV18 to TRBJ1-2; weak D call: TRBD1 (6 bases). Germline V gives CDR1 KGHSH, CDR2 LQKENI. This CDR3 is built from 16 residues. V was trimmed by 6 bases and J by 5 bases, leaving 22 bases between them. The DNA of the CDR3 is TGTGCCAGCTCCCCCAACCCCACAGGGTTGGGGTATGGCTACACCTTC. Amino acids: CASSPNPTGLGYGYTF. Together with reference TRBV18 and TRBJ1-2, the CDR3 gives the full variable domain: NAGVMQNPRHLVRRRGQEARLRCSPMKGHSHVYWYRQLPEEGLKFMVYLQKENIIDESGMPKERFSAEFPKEGPSILRIQQVVRGDSAAYFCASSPNPTGLGYGYTFGSGTRLTVV.

The CDR3 here is CASSLSFGTDTQYF. As DNA, the CDR3 is TGTGCCAGCAGCTTGAGCTTCGGCACAGATACGCAGTATTTT. This chain joins TRBV7-9 and TRBJ2-3; D is unresolved. Germline values: CDR1 SEHNR, CDR2 FQNEAQ (reference sequence). V dropped 3 bases and J dropped 1 base, with 8 bases sitting between them. This CDR3 is built from 14 residues.

The V and J genes are TRBV5-1 and TRBJ1-2; a possible D gene is TRBD1 (5 bases). The CDR3 covers 14 residues. V lost 4 bases to trimming and J lost 4 bases, with 14 bases between them. Germline V CDR1 and CDR2: SGHRS, YFSETQ. As DNA, the CDR3 is TGCGCCAGCAGCGACACCGGGGGATCCTATGGCTACACCTTC. It specifies CASSDTGGSYGYTF.

The chain links TRBV5-1 to TRBJ2-7; 14 bases are shared with TRBD2. This CDR3 is 16 amino acids long. J lost 7 bases, V lost 4 bases, and 10 bases had no gene match. Germline V CDR1 and CDR2: SGHRS, YFSETQ. In nucleotides, the CDR3 is TGCGCCAGCAGCACTCCGGGACTAGCGGGAGTGGGGGAGCAGTACTTC. Residues: CASSTPGLAGVGEQYF.

This chain links TRBV6-5 with TRBJ2-3, with D possibly TRBD1 on 6 matching bases. Germline lookup yields CDR1 MNHEY and CDR2 SVGAGI. CDR3 length: 14 residues. Trimming shortened V by 6 bases and J by 2 bases, and 12 bases separated the two germline ends. CDR3: CASSPDRITDTQYF. The CDR3 DNA sequence: TGTGCCAGCAGCCCGGACAGAATCACAGATACGCAGTATTTT.

This rearrangement joins TRBV5-4 to TRBJ2-5; the match to TRBD2 covers 11 bases. V lost 4 bases to trimming and J lost 5 bases; unmatched junction nucleotides: 7. CDR3 length equals 15 residues. CDR1 is SGHNT and CDR2 is YYREEE in the germline V gene (reference sequence). For the CDR3, the DNA is TGTGCCAGCAGCGTATTAGCGGGGGGGGTGGAGACCCAGTACTTC. Encoded protein: CASSVLAGGVETQYF. Full variable domain (remainder filled in from reference TRBV5-4 and TRBJ2-5): ETGVTQSPTHLIKTRGQQVTLRCSSQSGHNTVSWYQQALGQGPQFIFQYYREEENGRGNFPPRFSGLQFPNYSSELNVNALELDDSALYLCASSVLAGGVETQYFGPGTRLLVL.

CDR3 sequence: CASGTGAGTGELFF. The CDR3 DNA reads as TGTGCCAGTGGCACCGGTGCGGGGACCGGGGAGCTGTTTTTT. The rearrangement links TRBV19 to TRBJ2-2; TRBD2 is a possible D gene (6 bases). Trimming removed 8 bases from V and 5 bases from J, with 15 bases in between. Germline CDR1 is LNHDA and CDR2 is SQIVND (reference sequence). The CDR3 runs 14 residues.

The chain is built from TRBV27 and TRBJ2-7; 7 bases are a match to TRBD1. J lost 3 bases, V lost 2 bases, and 1 base had no gene match. In germline, CDR1 is MNHEY, CDR2 SMNVEV (reference sequence). CDR3 size: 13 residues. The CDR3 spells CASSLRQGYEQYF. CDR3 nucleotide sequence: TGTGCCAGCAGTTTAAGACAGGGCTACGAGCAGTACTTC.

The chain is built from TRBV6-5 and TRBJ2-7, with 7 bases identical to TRBD1. V gave up 6 bases and J gave up 7 bases; unmatched junction bases: 6. This CDR3 spans 12 amino acids. The V gene's germline CDR1 is MNHEY and CDR2 SVGAGI. The CDR3 sequence: CASSLDRSEQYF. In DNA form, the CDR3 reads TGTGCCAGCAGCTTGGACAGGAGTGAGCAGTACTTC.

This chain connects TRBV10-3 to TRBJ1-1; D remains ambiguous. The CDR3 sequence is 14 residues long. Per germline, CDR1 ENHRY and CDR2 SYGVKD. The V end was cut by 10 bases, the J end by 2 bases, with 17 bases between. CDR3 nucleotide sequence: TGTGCCACTACCCGGGGAGCCCTCAACACTGAAGCTTTCTTT. Amino acid sequence: CATTRGALNTEAFF.

This sequence joins TRBV7-9 and TRBJ1-3; perhaps TRBD1 as D (6 bases). The CDR3 runs 14 residues. Trimming pared 5 bases from V and 4 bases from J, leaving 12 bases between. CDR1 is SEHNR, CDR2 FQNEAQ, per germline (reference sequence). In nucleotides, the CDR3 is TGTGCCAGCAGCCGGGACATGTCGGGAAACACCATATATTTT. Translated, it gives CASSRDMSGNTIYF.

The rearrangement joins TRBV30 to TRBJ2-3; 7 bases match TRBD2. This CDR3 has 14 amino acids. CDR1 is GTSNPN, CDR2 SVGIG, per germline (reference sequence). Germline trimming cut 1 base from V and 6 bases from J; bases unmatched to any gene: 7. This CDR3 reads CAWSGLLRGDTQYF. CDR3 in DNA: TGTGCCTGGAGTGGGTTGTTGCGGGGGGATACGCAGTATTTT.

The gene calls are TRBV27 and TRBJ1-2; 7 bases map to TRBD1. V lost 5 bases to trimming and J lost 8 bases; unmatched junction nucleotides: 14. Germline V gene data show CDR1 as MNHEY and CDR2 as SMNVEV (reference sequence). This CDR3 spans 15 amino acids. The chain's CDR3 is CASSASIFTGVGYTF. The CDR3 DNA follows: TGTGCCAGCAGTGCCTCTATCTTCACAGGGGTAGGCTACACCTTC.

This clone was found a few times. This chain joins TRBV11-2 and TRBJ1-1; D possibly corresponds to TRBD1 (5 bases). V was trimmed by 5 bases and J by 8 bases, leaving 18 bases between them. The V gene's germline CDR1 is SGHAT and CDR2 FQNNGV. The CDR3 contains 14 residues. The CDR3 loop reads CASSTFGGWDEAFF. Here the CDR3 DNA reads TGTGCCAGCAGCACCTTCGGGGGTTGGGACGAAGCTTTCTTT.

The chain is built from TRBV5-6 and TRBJ2-7; 8 bases agree with TRBD1. In germline, CDR1 is SGHDT, CDR2 YYEEEE. The CDR3 contains 14 residues. J was trimmed by 1 base and V by 2 bases; bases with no gene match: 2. CDR3 sequence reads: CASSLQGESYEQYF. CDR3 coding DNA: TGTGCCAGCAGCTTACAGGGGGAATCCTACGAGCAGTACTTC.

This rearrangement joins TRBV6-2 or TRBV6-3 to TRBJ1-1, with 7 positions matching TRBD1. There are 12 residues in the CDR3. V shed 4 bases and J 7 bases; nucleotides not matched to a gene: 3. Germline values: CDR1 MNHEY, CDR2 SVGEGT. The CDR3 bases are TGTGCCAGCAGTTTCCCAGGGGGTGAAGCTTTCTTT. The encoded protein is CASSFPGGEAFF.

V gene TRBV7-3 combines with J gene TRBJ1-2; D is unresolved. The CDR3 runs to 14 residues. Germline CDR1 SGHTA, CDR2 FQGTGA. Trimming cost V 5 bases and J 4 bases, with 14 bases left between them. The CDR3 sequence: CASSPGSGSYGYTF. For the CDR3, the DNA is TGTGCCAGCAGCCCAGGCTCGGGGTCCTATGGCTACACCTTC.

V is TRBV6-5 and J is TRBJ1-6; perhaps TRBD1 as D (6 bases). Germline V gene sequence: CDR1 MNHEY, CDR2 SVGAGI. The ends were cut back, 6 bases at V and 7 bases at J, with 16 bases in the middle. The CDR3 runs to 15 residues. CDR3 DNA sequence: TGTGCCAGCAGCACCACGGGGGGCGGCAATTCACCCCTCCACTTT. Protein sequence: CASSTTGGGNSPLHF.

This clone was seen a few times. V usage is TRBV7-2 and J usage is TRBJ1-4, with D possibly matching TRBD1 (6 bases). Trimming took 6 bases from V and 7 from J, leaving 18 bases between them. This CDR3 contains 15 residues. Germline V gene sequence: CDR1 SGHTA, CDR2 FQGNSA. CDR3: CASSPGGGLVEKLFF. The CDR3 region has the DNA TGTGCCAGCAGTCCCGGGGGGGGGCTGGTTGAAAAACTGTTTTTT.

The V gene is TRBV7-2, the J gene TRBJ2-2, with 11 bases matching TRBD1. The germline V gene encodes CDR1 SGHTA and CDR2 FQGNSA. Losses at the gene ends were 5 bases for V and 6 bases for J; bases not matched to a gene: 8. There are 16 residues in the CDR3. The CDR3 DNA is TGTGCCAGCAGCCCTAGGGCGGGACAGGGGGCCGGGGAGCTGTTTTTT. It encodes CASSPRAGQGAGELFF.

The gene calls are TRBV7-3 and TRBJ1-5; possible D gene TRBD1, 5 bases. There are 16 residues in the CDR3. The V end lost 3 bases, the J end lost 1 base, and 13 bases lay between the germline ends. Germline CDR1 is SGHTA and CDR2 is FQGTGA. The CDR3, as DNA: TGTGCCAGCAGCTTTGGGGGAGGAGGGAGCAATCAGCCCCAGCATTTT. This encodes CASSFGGGGSNQPQHF.